The present T cell receptor (beta chain) was sequenced within a study of human T cells and chemical hapten exposure (dated by TCRdb to 2020 to 2022). Turning to the overall study: For sensitization, 2% DPC in acetone was applied to a roughly 2 cm by roughly 2 cm area of upper inner arm skin. Patients additionally received weekly therapeutic DPC doses to the scalp throughout the roughly 25-week study period. Patch tests used Finn chambers with 0.01% DPC on the upper back, scored after 6 days by International Contact Dermatitis Research Group standards. Alopecia areata with under or over 50% scalp involvement, alopecia totalis and alopecia universalis were represented in the patient cohort, which was mostly female. Libraries were combined into a pool for sequencing, and differences in TCR yield between samples came mainly from small differences in library volumes within the pool. This study followed changes in the peripheral blood TCR repertoire in vivo during primary and secondary sensitization of alopecia patients to the hapten diphenylcyclopropenone (DPC). Blood samples were taken from patients before sensitization (week 0) and then at 2, 6 and about 24 weeks after DPC sensitization. Twenty-nine alopecia patients gave blood for TCR sequencing at one to four time points (pre-sensitization, 2, 6 and 24 weeks).

Trimming accounts for 5 bases at V and 2 bases at J, while the number of junction bases matched to no gene is 3. CDR1 and CDR2, per the germline V gene, are SGHTA and FQGNSA. The CDR3 runs 15 amino acids, cysteine and phenylalanine included. The retained sequence is limited to the CDR3, 45 bases, with the frame set at the first base. The sample holds many counts of this clonotype. Its specific antigen is unknown. No much larger clone exists at a distance of one base, and base qualities are not known. The time point label, read with the paper, signifies: patch test 2, 6 weeks after DPC sensitization. Read against the paper, the sample's treatment or condition label means: therapeutic diphenylcyclopropenone sensitization with weekly scalp DPC. At each patch-test visit, blood was drawn before the patch test was applied. Patients were considered eligible if aged 18 to 70, diagnosed with alopecia and deemed suitable for DPC therapy, and patients were excluded if pregnant. Unfractionated whole blood was collected in Tempus Blood RNA tubes, and total RNA was extracted from that blood.

Overall study outcomes, separate from this receptor: Because every patient had alopecia, a presumed autoimmune disease, the patients' immune response might differ from that of healthy individuals. After repeated subsampling, the strength of the expansion versus patch-test correlation and the threshold at which it became significant changed. The number of TCRs above 1 in 1000 frequency did not change with DPC sensitization; there was no evidence of global repertoire structure alterations. Compared with pre-sensitization or healthy control sets, expanded TCRs formed significantly more large CDR3 similarity clusters, which is consistent with antigen-driven responses. The number of PT1 expanded TCRs positively correlated with patch test score, significant at thresholds 8, 16 and 32 but not 4.

Libraries were made using RACE. Sequencing relied on a NextSeq 500. During library preparation, unique molecular identifiers were attached to individual cDNA molecules so that TCRs could be counted in a quantitative, reproducible way. Both TCR alpha and TCR beta chains were sequenced from each blood RNA sample. The study's processing was this. Samples had a median of 95,638 TCRs, with a range from roughly 23,224 to 700,000. The Decombinator software suite was used to annotate the V, J and CDR3 of the TCR reads. For PS versus PT1 abundance plots, all samples were subsampled to the same number of TCRs (28,000). Expanded TCRs were defined as absent before sensitization and observed at least eight times at the 2-week time point. TCRdb's own reprocessing of the public reads used fastp at Q25 and MiXCR and kept productive beta chains. Every distinct CDR3 protein forms one entry, paired with its most common genes and DNA. TCRdb assigned the V and J calls; the authors' analysis was not used. For this sample the table gives about 380,000 distinct CDR3 sequences, of which under 6.5% were detected only once. Of the sample, 5% to 6% is held by the ten largest clones.

The chain is made from TRBV7-2 and TRBJ2-1, with 10 bases aligning to TRBD1. The receptor's source is a woman aged 18-29 years with alopecia areata. Some clones in this sample may be carry-over from other donors' samples. This material consisted of whole blood, taken in connection with sensitization to the hapten diphenylcyclopropenone (DPC). The nucleotides are TGTGCCAGCAGCCCCGGGACAGGGGCCTACAATGAGCAGTTCTTC. This yields the protein CASSPGTGAYNEQFF.